These 29 T cell receptor beta chains originate from one sample sequenced in a study of T-cell reconstitution after alpha-beta-depleted transplantation in children (dated by TCRdb to the mid-2010s). The protocol used for the library was PCR. TCRdb names Illumina HiSeq 2500 as the instrument used. TCR libraries were prepared with molecular barcoding, using unique molecular identifiers to normalize TCRbeta repertoire quantification. In-frame beta chains were kept once TCRdb had trimmed the public reads at Q25 with fastp and called clones with MiXCR. Each CDR3 protein gets just one entry, which takes the most common genes and DNA from the rows behind it. The sample table holds roughly 500,000 distinct CDR3 sequences, of which approximately 30% were seen once. The ten biggest clones cover 2% to 2.5% of the sample. The sequencing here drew on PBMCs from the stem cell graft donor, taken from the stem cell graft. All receptors come from a human donor who donated a stem cell graft to a child with aplastic anemia.

The rearrangement uses TRBV18 and TRBJ1-1; D ambiguous. The length of the CDR3 is 15 residues. CDR1 is KGHSH and CDR2 is LQKENI in the germline V gene. Between the trimmed V and J ends, which lost 3 bases and 0 bases, there was a span of 11 bases. The CDR3 reads CASSPADGLNTEAFF. CDR3 DNA: TGTGCCAGCTCACCTGCAGACGGTCTGAACACTGAAGCTTTCTTT.

This chain joins TRBV5-6 and TRBJ1-6; D is unclear. The CDR3 loop spans 14 amino acids. The germline gives CDR1 SGHDT, CDR2 YYEEEE. With 4 bases removed from V and 10 bases from J, the gap between germline ends came to 15 bases. This CDR3 reads CASSPGSSGSPLHF. CDR3 DNA: TGTGCCAGCAGCCCGGGATCGTCCGGCTCACCCCTCCACTTT. The full variable domain, rest sourced from reference TRBV5-6 and TRBJ1-6, is DAGVTQSPTHLIKTRGQQVTLRCSPKSGHDTVSWYQQALGQGPQFIFQYYEEEERQRGNFPDRFSGHQFPNYSSELNVNALLLGDSALYLCASSPGSSGSPLHFGNGTRLTVT.

Points on this clonotype: This may be a read error, as it is one base from a much larger clone. The V call is TRBV18, the J call TRBJ1-5; the D is unclear. The ends were cut back, 2 bases at V and 1 base at J, with 3 bases in the middle. Per germline, CDR1 KGHSH and CDR2 LQKENI. The CDR3 covers 13 residues. As DNA, the CDR3 is TGTGCCAGCTCACCAGAGAGCAATCAGCCCCAGCATTTT. It codes for CASSPESNQPQHF.

This clonotype was detected ten times or more. V gene TRBV18 combines with J gene TRBJ2-3; D is unresolved. The germline gives CDR1 KGHSH, CDR2 LQKENI. The CDR3 runs 12 residues. V lost 3 bases and J lost 0, with 1 base in between. This CDR3 reads CASSPSTDTQYF. For the CDR3, the DNA is TGTGCCAGCTCACCGAGCACAGATACGCAGTATTTT.

In its sample, this clonotype was seen a few times. This chain joins TRBV6-2 or TRBV6-3 and TRBJ2-1; 7 bases agree with TRBD1. Germline CDR1 and CDR2: MNHEY and SVGEGT. The V segment lost 5 bases and the J segment 2 bases; nucleotides outside the gene matches: 6. The CDR3 is 15 residues long. Here the CDR3 DNA reads TGTGCCAGCAGTGACAGGGTATCCCCCTACAATGAGCAGTTCTTC. As protein: CASSDRVSPYNEQFF.

The chain uses TRBV19 and TRBJ2-2; a possible D gene is TRBD1 (5 bases). This CDR3 region has 14 residues. V gave up 4 bases and J gave up 6 bases, with 12 bases separating them. CDR1 and CDR2 (germline): LNHDA, SQIVND (reference sequence). The CDR3 nucleotides read TGTGCCAGTAGTAACCAACAGGAACCCGGGGAGCTGTTTTTT. Its translation is CASSNQQEPGELFF.

The chain is built from TRBV19 and TRBJ2-1, with TRBD2 matching over 7 bases. The CDR3 spans 14 residues. Losses at the gene ends were 7 bases for V and 1 base for J; bases not matched to a gene: 4. The germline V gene has CDR1 LNHDA and CDR2 SQIVND (reference sequence). The CDR3 here is CASNLAVSYNEQFF. In nucleotides, the CDR3 is TGTGCCAGTAACCTAGCGGTATCCTACAATGAGCAGTTCTTC.

CDR3 DNA sequence: TGTGCCAGCAGTCCCGACAGGGGCAGGACAGGTAGCAATCAGCCCCAGCATTTT. Translating it yields CASSPDRGRTGSNQPQHF. The rearrangement uses TRBV27 and TRBJ1-5; 8 positions agree with TRBD1. Germline CDR1 MNHEY, CDR2 SMNVEV (reference sequence). Trimming at V came to 5 bases and at J to 0 bases, leaving 12 bases not matched to a gene. CDR3 length: 18 amino acids.

There are a few counts of this clonotype. The V gene is TRBV5-1, the J gene TRBJ2-3; 8 bases are shared with TRBD2. V was pared by 4 bases and J by 0 bases, with 7 bases of the junction left unmatched. This CDR3 is built from 16 residues. The germline V gene encodes CDR1 SGHRS and CDR2 YFSETQ. CDR3 sequence: CASSQDSGASTDTQYF. CDR3 DNA sequence: TGCGCCAGCAGCCAGGATAGCGGGGCTAGCACAGATACGCAGTATTTT.

The chain has TRBV6-2 or TRBV6-3 and TRBJ1-5, with TRBD1 matching 8 bases. The V gene end was trimmed by 2 bases and the J gene end by 1 base; junction bases not matched to a gene: 7. Germline V CDR1 and CDR2: MNHEY, SVGEGT. The CDR3 is 17 amino acids. CDR3 sequence reads: CASSYPDRAYSNQPQHF. CDR3 sequence (DNA): TGTGCCAGCAGTTACCCGGACAGGGCTTACAGCAATCAGCCCCAGCATTTT.

The rearrangement links TRBV7-2 to TRBJ2-3, with 7 bases that match TRBD2. V was clipped by 3 bases and J by 4 bases; unmatched bases: 7. CDR3 length: 15 amino acids. Germline assignment: CDR1 SGHTA and CDR2 FQGNSA. CDR3 residues: CASSFSGRHADTQYF. In DNA, the CDR3 is TGTGCCAGCAGCTTTAGCGGGCGCCACGCAGATACGCAGTATTTT.

The chain is built from TRBV24-1 and TRBJ1-5, with a weak D call TRBD1 (5 bases). The V end lost 5 bases, the J end lost 3 bases, and 13 bases lay between the germline ends. The CDR3 has 15 residues. Germline V gives CDR1 KGHDR, CDR2 SFDVKD. The CDR3 reads CATSGGGGNNQPQHF. CDR3 nucleotides: TGTGCCACCAGTGGTGGGGGGGGGAACAATCAGCCCCAGCATTTT.

This clonotype was seen a handful of times. The rearrangement uses TRBV12-3 or TRBV12-4 and TRBJ1-2, with 8 bases aligning to TRBD1. This CDR3 has 15 amino acids. V dropped 5 bases and J dropped 8; count of bases not matched to a gene: 13. This CDR3 is CASSPRTGMIQGYTF. CDR3 DNA sequence: TGTGCCAGCAGTCCGAGGACAGGGATGATTCAAGGCTACACCTTC.

V usage is TRBV6-2 or TRBV6-3 and J usage is TRBJ2-7; TRBD2 aligns across 9 bases. Germline V gene data show CDR1 as MNHEY and CDR2 as SVGEGT. The ends lost 6 bases at V and 4 bases at J; junction bases unmatched: 10. The CDR3 runs 15 residues. CDR3 protein: CASSPAGGQSYEQYF. Written as DNA, the CDR3 is TGTGCCAGCAGCCCAGCGGGGGGACAGTCATACGAGCAGTACTTC.

The rearrangement joins TRBV10-3 to TRBJ1-2, with 7 bases matching TRBD1. V lost 7 bases, J lost 0 bases, and 17 bases stayed unmatched. Germline V gives CDR1 ENHRY, CDR2 SYGVKD. The CDR3 contains 18 residues. In DNA form, the CDR3 reads TGTGCCATCACCAAAACCAACTATAACAGGGGAGCTAACTATGGCTACACCTTC. It encodes CAITKTNYNRGANYGYTF.

A few counts support this clonotype. V is TRBV20-1 and J is TRBJ2-2; D is perhaps TRBD1 (5 bases). V was pared by 1 base and J by 4 bases, with 13 bases between. The CDR3 spans 15 residues. Germline CDR1 is DFQATT and CDR2 is SNEGSKA (reference sequence). The CDR3 bases are TGCAGTGCTAGAGGTCAGGGCTTACTCACCGGGGAGCTGTTTTTT. Translating it yields CSARGQGLLTGELFF.

Only a few counts were recorded for this clonotype. The gene calls are TRBV7-2 and TRBJ2-3; D remains ambiguous. This CDR3 spans 16 amino acids. CDR1 and CDR2 (germline): SGHTA, FQGNSA. V gave up 1 base and J gave up 1 base, with 12 bases separating them. The CDR3 region is CASSLGALGGTDTQYF. DNA for the CDR3: TGTGCCAGCAGCTTAGGGGCGCTTGGAGGCACAGATACGCAGTATTTT. Full variable domain (outside the CDR3, taken from reference TRBV7-2 and TRBJ2-3): GAGVSQSPSNKVTEKGKDVELRCDPISGHTALYWYRQSLGQGLEFLIYFQGNSAPDKSGLPSDRFSAERTGGSVSTLTIQRTQQEDSAVYLCASSLGALGGTDTQYFGPGTRLTVL.

The rearrangement links TRBV30 to TRBJ1-1, with 8 nucleotides matching TRBD1. CDR3 length: 15 amino acids. Germline V gene lookup returns CDR1 GTSNPN and CDR2 SVGIG (reference sequence). With V trimmed by 2 bases and J by 1 base, 6 bases remained unmatched. CDR3 nucleotides: TGTGCCTGGAGTTATCCGGACAGGGAGAACACTGAAGCTTTCTTT. The encoded protein is CAWSYPDRENTEAFF.

The chain has TRBV4-2 and TRBJ2-3; D is uncertain. Germline V CDR1 and CDR2: LGHNA, YNFKEQ. Between the trimmed V and J ends, which lost 4 bases and 0 bases, there was a span of 17 bases. CDR3 length: 17 amino acids. CDR3 protein: CASSPAVVPGSTDTQYF. Here the CDR3 DNA reads TGTGCCAGCAGCCCCGCGGTCGTCCCGGGTAGCACAGATACGCAGTATTTT.

The genes are TRBV6-2 or TRBV6-3 and TRBJ2-6; no firm D call. CDR1 is MNHEY and CDR2 is SVGEGT in the germline V gene. The CDR3 is 13 amino acids. Trimming cost V 6 bases and J 5 bases, with 8 bases left between them. CDR3 in amino acids: CASRLTWANVLTF. The CDR3 DNA reads TGTGCCAGCAGGTTGACTTGGGCCAACGTCCTGACTTTC.

This clonotype was recorded a few times. CDR3 sequence (DNA): TGTGCCTGGGGACGGAAAAACACTGAAGCTTTCTTT. This codes for CAWGRKNTEAFF. The chain joins TRBV30 to TRBJ1-1, with D unclear. The CDR3 is made up of 12 amino acids. Per germline, CDR1 GTSNPN and CDR2 SVGIG (reference sequence). Trimming pared 5 bases from V and 2 bases from J, leaving 9 bases between.

This clonotype was found a few times. The rearrangement joins TRBV7-9 to TRBJ2-3, with D maybe TRBD1 (7 bases). This CDR3 spans 16 amino acids. The V and J ends lost 5 bases and 2 bases respectively, with 17 bases between them. Germline assignment: CDR1 SEHNR and CDR2 FQNEAQ (reference sequence). CDR3 region: CASSQGGVGFTDTQYF. For the CDR3, the DNA is TGTGCCAGCAGCCAGGGGGGAGTTGGATTCACAGATACGCAGTATTTT. The full variable domain, completed using reference TRBV7-9 and TRBJ2-3, is DTGVSQNPRHKITKRGQNVTFRCDPISEHNRLYWYRQTLGQGPEFLTYFQNEAQLEKSRLLSDRFSAERPKGSFSTLEIQRTEQGDSAMYLCASSQGGVGFTDTQYFGPGTRLTVL.

This clonotype was counted only a few times. The CDR3 sequence: CSVARDSNQPQHF. The CDR3 DNA follows: TGCAGCGTTGCCAGGGATAGCAATCAGCCCCAGCATTTT. The chain combines TRBV29-1 with TRBJ1-5; TRBD1 might be the D (5 bases). This CDR3 is built from 13 residues. Trimming removed 4 bases from V and 0 bases from J, with 7 bases in between. Germline CDR1 reads SQVTM; CDR2 reads ANQGSEA.

The J gene is TRBJ1-4, the V gene TRBV12-3 or TRBV12-4; D is perhaps TRBD1 (5 bases). Trimming shortened V by 7 bases and J by 7 bases, and 16 bases separated the two germline ends. CDR3 length equals 14 residues. CDR3 DNA: TGTGCCAGCACCTGGGAGGGAAGGGGTGAAAAACTGTTTTTT. Its translation: CASTWEGRGEKLFF.

This clonotype appeared a few times. The V call is TRBV5-5, the J call TRBJ2-7; D unresolved. The germline gives CDR1 SGHKS, CDR2 YYEKEE (reference sequence). This CDR3 spans 13 amino acids. V shed 4 bases and J shed 5 bases, with 13 bases lying between them. This CDR3 is CASSAVPGDEQYV. The CDR3 DNA is TGTGCCAGCAGCGCGGTGCCTGGGGACGAGCAGTACGTC.

This clonotype was found a few times. The CDR3 loop is CASSQDGVRVGAYTF. In DNA, the CDR3 is TGCGCCAGCAGCCAAGATGGTGTCCGGGTTGGTGCCTACACCTTC. The chain carries TRBV4-3 and TRBJ1-2; D call uncertain. CDR1 and CDR2 from the germline V gene are LGHNA and YSLEER. The CDR3 loop spans 15 amino acids. Trimming left V 0 bases short and J 10 bases short, with 18 bases between.

A few counts support this clonotype. V gene TRBV5-8 combines with J gene TRBJ2-1; 9 bases line up with TRBD2. CDR1 is SGHTS and CDR2 is YDEGEE in the germline V gene. Losses at the gene ends were 3 bases for V and 4 bases for J; bases not matched to a gene: 8. This CDR3 region has 16 residues. CDR3: CASSSLAGESYNEQFF. CDR3 DNA: TGTGCCAGCAGCTCCTTAGCGGGAGAGTCGTACAATGAGCAGTTCTTC. Based on the CDR3 plus reference TRBV5-8 and TRBJ2-1, the full variable domain is EAGVTQSPTHLIKTRGQQATLRCSPISGHTSVYWYQQALGLGLQFLLWYDEGEERNRGNFPPRFSGRQFPNYSSELNVNALELEDSALYLCASSSLAGESYNEQFFGPGTRLTVL.

V usage is TRBV6-5 and J usage is TRBJ1-1; perhaps TRBD1 as D (5 bases). The germline V and J ends were trimmed by 3 bases and 1 base, with 15 bases remaining between them. CDR1 and CDR2 (germline): MNHEY, SVGAGI. CDR3 length: 16 residues. The CDR3 nucleotides read TGTGCCAGCAGTTATGGCCCCGGGCAGGGGAACACTGAAGCTTTCTTT. Translation gives CASSYGPGQGNTEAFF.

The genes are TRBV4-1 and TRBJ2-5, with 12 bases identical to TRBD2. V was clipped by 1 base and J by 5 bases; unmatched bases: 8. The CDR3 length is 17 residues. Germline V gene sequence: CDR1 MGHRA, CDR2 YSYEKL. The DNA of the CDR3 is TGCGCCAGCAGCCAAGGGGAACTAGCGGGAGGCATGGAGACCCAGTACTTC. Protein sequence: CASSQGELAGGMETQYF.